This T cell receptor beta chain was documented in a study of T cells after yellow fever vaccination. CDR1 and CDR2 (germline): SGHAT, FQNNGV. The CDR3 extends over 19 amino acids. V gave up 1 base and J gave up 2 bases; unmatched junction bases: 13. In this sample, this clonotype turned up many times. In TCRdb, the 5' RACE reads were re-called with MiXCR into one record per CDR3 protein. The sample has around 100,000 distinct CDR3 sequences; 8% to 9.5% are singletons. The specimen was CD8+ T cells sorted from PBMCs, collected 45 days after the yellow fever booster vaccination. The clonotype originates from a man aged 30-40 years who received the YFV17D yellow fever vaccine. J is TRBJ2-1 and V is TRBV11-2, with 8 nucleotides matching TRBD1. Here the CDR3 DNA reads TGTGCCAGCAGCTTAGGCGGGACAGGCCCTTTTGGAGCCTACAATGAGCAGTTCTTC. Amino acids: CASSLGGTGPFGAYNEQFF.